One T cell receptor beta chain is described in this entry. Its antigen is not identified. The data stem from a study of T cells expressing NK-cell markers. Overall study: Most of the eight sequenced donors were HCMV-seropositive; one was seronegative. Points from the study as a whole: The study found dominant NKG2C+ clonotypes at 1.0-7.0% of CD8+ T cells in six donors. These same clonotypes (in several donors) also led the CD3+CD56-NKG2C+ fraction.

Looked up from germline, CDR1 is DFQATT and CDR2 is SNEGSKA (reference sequence). The CDR3 is 13 residues long. No DNA is given; TCRdb re-called the 5' RACE reads and lists each CDR3 protein once. This sample's table has 200,000 to 300,000 distinct CDR3 sequences. This sequence originates from a man aged 18 to 35 in good health. The sequencing sample was made of blood T cells: a sorted CD56 or NKG2C T cell subset, CD4+ or CD8+ T cells, or bulk PBMC T cells (not recorded which). The chain is built from TRBV20-1 and TRBJ1-2. The CDR3 region is CSARDRRHYGYTF.